This entry describes one TCR beta chain. Antigen unknown. The 120-subject validation cohort, separate from the roughly 670-subject first cohort, included the donors. This sample is drawn from a study of cytomegalovirus exposure and HLA in healthy donors. Study-wide results and caveats: Listed as cytomegalovirus-associated were 150 to 200 TCR beta chains. TCR clusters originating in the first cohort tended to co-occur in the 120 validation repertoires, according to a later analysis.

The method was immunoSEQ multiplex PCR; TCRdb's version includes in-frame clones alone and lacks a portion of them. The sample lists tens of thousands of clones, around 94% occurring once. Between the trimmed V and J ends, which lost 5 bases and 6 bases, there was a span of 11 bases. This CDR3 comprises 14 residues. CDR1 SGHTA and CDR2 FQGNSA come from the germline V gene. Sequences were obtained from PBMCs. This clonotype was sampled from a woman aged 18-35 years in good health and CMV-seropositive. The genes are TRBV7-2 and TRBJ1-6; TRBD1 might be the D (6 bases). CDR3 sequence (DNA): TGTGCCAGCAGCCTCGACAGGCTTAATTCACCCCTCCACTTT. It specifies CASSLDRLNSPLHF.